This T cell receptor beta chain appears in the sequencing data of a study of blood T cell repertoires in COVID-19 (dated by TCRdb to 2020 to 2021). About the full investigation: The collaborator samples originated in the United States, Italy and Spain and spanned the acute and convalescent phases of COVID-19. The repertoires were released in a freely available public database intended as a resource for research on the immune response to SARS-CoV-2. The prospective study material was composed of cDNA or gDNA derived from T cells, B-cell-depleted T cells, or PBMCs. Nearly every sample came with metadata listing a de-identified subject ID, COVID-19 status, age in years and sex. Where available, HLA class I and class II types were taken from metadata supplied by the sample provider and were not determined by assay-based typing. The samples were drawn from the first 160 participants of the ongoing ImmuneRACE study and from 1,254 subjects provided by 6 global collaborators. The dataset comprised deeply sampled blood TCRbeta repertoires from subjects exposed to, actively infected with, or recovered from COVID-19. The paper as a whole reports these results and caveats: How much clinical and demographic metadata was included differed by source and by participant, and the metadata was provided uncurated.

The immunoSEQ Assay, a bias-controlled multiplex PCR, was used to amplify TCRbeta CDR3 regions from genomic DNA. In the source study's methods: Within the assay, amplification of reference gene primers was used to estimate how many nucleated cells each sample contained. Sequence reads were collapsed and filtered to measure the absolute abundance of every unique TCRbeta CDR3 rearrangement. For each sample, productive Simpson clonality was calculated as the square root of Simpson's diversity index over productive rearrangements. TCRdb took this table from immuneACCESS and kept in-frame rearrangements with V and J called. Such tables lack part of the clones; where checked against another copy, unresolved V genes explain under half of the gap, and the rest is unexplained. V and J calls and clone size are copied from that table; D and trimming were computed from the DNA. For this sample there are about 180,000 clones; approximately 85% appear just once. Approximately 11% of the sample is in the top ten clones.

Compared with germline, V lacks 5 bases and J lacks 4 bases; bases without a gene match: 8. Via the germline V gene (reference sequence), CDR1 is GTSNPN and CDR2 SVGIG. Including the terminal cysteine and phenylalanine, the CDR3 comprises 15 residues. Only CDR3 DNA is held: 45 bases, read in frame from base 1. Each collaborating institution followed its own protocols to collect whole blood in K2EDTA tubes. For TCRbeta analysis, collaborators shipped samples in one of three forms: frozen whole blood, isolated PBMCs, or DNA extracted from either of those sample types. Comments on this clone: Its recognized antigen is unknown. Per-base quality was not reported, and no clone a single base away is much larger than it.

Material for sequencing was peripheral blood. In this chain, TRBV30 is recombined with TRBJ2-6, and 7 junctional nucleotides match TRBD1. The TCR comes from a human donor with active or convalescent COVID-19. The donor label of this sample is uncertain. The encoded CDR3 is CAWSRQGAGANVLTF. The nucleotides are TGTGCCTGGTCCCGACAGGGTGCCGGGGCCAACGTCCTGACTTTC. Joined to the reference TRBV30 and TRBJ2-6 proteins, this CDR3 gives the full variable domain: SQTIHQWPATLVQPVGSPLSLECTVEGTSNPNLYWYRQAAGRGLQLLFYSVGIGQISSEVPQNLSASRPQDRQFILSSKKLLLSDSGFYLCAWSRQGAGANVLTFGAGSRLTVL.